This TCR beta chain derives from a study of blood T cell repertoires in COVID-19. Overall study context: Sites in the United States, Italy and Spain provided acute and convalescent COVID-19 samples.

TCRdb's copy holds only in-frame clones and misses some; the assay was immunoSEQ multiplex PCR. Of about 230,000 clones listed, approximately 80% are singletons. The CDR3 spans 13 residues. V lost 4 bases and J lost 7; bases outside the gene matches: 3. This clone was counted at least ten times. Sequencing was done on a sample of peripheral blood. The receptor comes from a woman aged 45-59 years with acute or convalescent COVID-19. This chain connects TRBV12-3 or TRBV12-4 to TRBJ1-5; TRBD1 aligns across 8 bases. This chain's CDR3 is CASSWTGQQPQHF. In nucleotides, the CDR3 is TGTGCCAGCAGTTGGACAGGGCAACAGCCCCAGCATTTT.